The 29 T cell receptor beta chains below all came from one sample that was sequenced in a study of T cells after posttransplantation cyclophosphamide. Sequenced by immunoSEQ multiplex PCR; TCRdb stores in-frame clones only, minus some. The sample is made up of 38,000 or so clones, none counted only once. The material sequenced was PBMCs. The source is a man aged 45-65 years in good health, CMV-negative, and a related stem cell transplant donor.

This clone occurred a few times. The chain recombines TRBV5-1 with TRBJ2-2, with 12 bases that match TRBD2. Germline CDR1 reads SGHRS; CDR2 reads YFSETQ. This CDR3 is 17 amino acids long. V shed 4 bases, J shed 7 bases, and the junction held 11 bases outside the gene matches. In nucleotides, the CDR3 is TGCGCCAGCAGCAAGCTAGCGGGAGGGCCTAAGAGCGGGGAGCTGTTTTTT. It specifies CASSKLAGGPKSGELFF.

Many counts were recorded for this clone. The chain has TRBV7-8 and TRBJ2-1, with 13 bases aligning to TRBD2. After removal of 2 bases from V and 9 bases from J, the junction contained 10 bases not matched to a gene. Germline assignment: CDR1 SGHVS and CDR2 FQNEAQ. This CDR3 is 17 amino acids long. The CDR3 reads CASSLPRRTSGRIEQFF. CDR3 bases: TGTGCCAGCAGCTTACCCCGGAGGACTAGCGGGAGAATTGAGCAGTTCTTC.

Ten or more counts support this clone. DNA of the CDR3: TGCGCCAGCAGCCAAGAAATCGAAGAGACCCAGTACTTC. This encodes CASSQEIEETQYF. The chain uses TRBV4-3 and TRBJ2-5; D unclear. V lost 0 bases, J lost 3 bases, and 5 bases lay in between. This CDR3 region has 13 residues. Germline V gives CDR1 LGHNA, CDR2 YSLEER.

The chain uses TRBV28 and TRBJ2-7, with 7 bases lining up with TRBD1. From germline, CDR1 is MDHEN and CDR2 SYDVKM. After removal of 6 bases from V and 4 bases from J, the junction contained 3 bases not matched to a gene. The length of the CDR3 is 12 residues. The CDR3, as DNA: TGTGCCAGCAGCCCACAGGGGTACGAGCAGTACTTC. This sequence encodes CASSPQGYEQYF.

This clone occurred a few times. The sample has other DNA sequences that encode this CDR3 too. The rearrangement links TRBV15 to TRBJ1-1, with 9 bases lining up with TRBD1. The J segment lost 7 bases and the V segment lost 0 bases, leaving 6 bases of the junction unmatched. The CDR3 sequence is 15 residues long. Germline CDR1 LNHNV, CDR2 YYDKDF (reference sequence). For the CDR3, the DNA is TGTGCCACCAGCAGAGATACCGGGACAGGGATTGAAGCTTTCTTT. This encodes CATSRDTGTGIEAFF.

The rearrangement links TRBV6-5 to TRBJ2-1; 8 bases fit TRBD1. Trimming at V came to 9 bases and at J to 1 base, leaving 8 bases not matched to a gene. This CDR3 has 15 residues. Germline V lookup: CDR1 MNHEY, CDR2 SVGAGI. The CDR3 here is CARSGTGASYNEQFF. Written as DNA, the CDR3 is TGTGCCAGGAGTGGGACAGGTGCGTCCTACAATGAGCAGTTCTTC.

This clone has ten or more counts. J is TRBJ1-2 and V is TRBV19, with D perhaps TRBD1 (6 bases). The V end was cut by 1 base, the J end by 4 bases, with 19 bases between. The CDR3 has 17 amino acids. Per the germline V gene, CDR1 is LNHDA and CDR2 is SQIVND (reference sequence). The CDR3, as DNA: TGTGCCAGTAGTATAGCCGGTGCGGACAGAATTTTCTATGGCTACACCTTC. Its protein product is CASSIAGADRIFYGYTF.

J is TRBJ2-7 and V is TRBV19; no reliable D call. Trimming cost V 0 bases and J 0 bases, with 6 bases left between them. Germline V gene lookup returns CDR1 LNHDA and CDR2 SQIVND (reference sequence). The CDR3 runs to 14 residues. The CDR3 here is CASSIDRSSYEQYF. In DNA, the CDR3 is TGTGCCAGTAGTATAGACAGGTCCTCCTACGAGCAGTACTTC.

This clone has ten or more counts. V and J are TRBV5-1 and TRBJ2-3; 9 nucleotides agree with TRBD1. This CDR3 is built from 16 residues. Germline CDR1 and CDR2: SGHRS and YFSETQ. The J segment lost 3 bases and the V segment lost 3 bases, leaving 8 bases of the junction unmatched. The CDR3 sequence is CASSSLQGAGTDTQYF. CDR3 coding DNA: TGCGCCAGCAGCTCACTACAGGGGGCTGGTACAGATACGCAGTATTTT.

This clone was counted ten times or more. This rearrangement joins TRBV2 to TRBJ2-3; TRBD2 matches 8 bases. Germline trimming cut 5 bases from V and 2 bases from J; bases unmatched to any gene: 6. Per germline, CDR1 SNHLY and CDR2 FYNNEI. The CDR3 covers 15 residues. The CDR3 coding sequence is TGTGCCAGCAGTACAAGCGGGAGAATCACAGATACGCAGTATTTT. This gives the protein CASSTSGRITDTQYF. Full variable domain (remainder filled in from reference TRBV2 and TRBJ2-3): EPEVTQTPSHQVTQMGQEVILRCVPISNHLYFYWYRQILGQKVEFLVSFYNNEISEKSEIFDDQFSVERPDGSNFTLKIRSTKLEDSAMYFCASSTSGRITDTQYFGPGTRLTVL.

This clone was seen many times. V usage is TRBV5-4 and J usage is TRBJ1-1; 7 nucleotides match TRBD1. CDR1 is SGHNT and CDR2 is YYREEE in the germline V gene (reference sequence). This CDR3 is 14 amino acids long. After removal of 0 bases from V and 4 bases from J, the junction contained 3 bases not matched to a gene. CDR3 in amino acids: CASSLDPGGTEAFF. In nucleotides, the CDR3 is TGTGCCAGCAGCTTGGACCCAGGGGGCACTGAAGCTTTCTTT.

This clone was found many times. The rearrangement joins TRBV5-4 to TRBJ2-1; TRBD2 aligns across 9 bases. This CDR3 region has 14 residues. CDR1 is SGHNT and CDR2 is YYREEE in the germline V gene (reference sequence). With 3 bases clipped from V and 5 bases from J, the junction kept 3 bases outside the gene matches. CDR3 residues: CASSSSSGNNEQFF. The CDR3 DNA reads TGTGCCAGCAGCTCCTCTAGCGGGAACAATGAGCAGTTCTTC.

This clone was counted many times. The CDR3, as DNA: TGCGCCAGCAGCCCCCTTTTTACAGGGCTCACTGAAGCTTTCTTT. Residues: CASSPLFTGLTEAFF. The V gene is TRBV5-1, the J gene TRBJ1-1; possibly TRBD1 for D (6 bases). The CDR3 totals 15 residues. V was trimmed by 4 bases and J by 4 bases, leaving 17 bases between them. Germline lookup yields CDR1 SGHRS and CDR2 YFSETQ.

This clone was seen many times. The rearrangement joins TRBV19 to TRBJ1-6; no reliable D call. Deletions cut 4 bases from V and 0 bases from J, with 16 bases between. CDR3 length: 18 residues. The germline gives CDR1 LNHDA, CDR2 SQIVND (reference sequence). CDR3 DNA: TGTGCCAGTAGTACCATGACGGGGATCAGCTCCTATAATTCACCCCTCCACTTT. This encodes CASSTMTGISSYNSPLHF.

This clone occurred many times. This chain uses TRBV5-1 with TRBJ2-3; 9 bases line up with TRBD2. The junction had 6 bases not matched to a gene; V was cut back by 4 bases and J by 6 bases. Germline lookup yields CDR1 SGHRS and CDR2 YFSETQ. The CDR3 consists of 14 residues. The CDR3 protein is CASSDAGGSDTQYF. CDR3 DNA sequence: TGCGCCAGCAGCGATGCGGGAGGGTCCGATACGCAGTATTTT.

This clone was seen at least ten times. The chain uses TRBV7-6 and TRBJ1-1; weak D call: TRBD1 (5 bases). V gave up 0 bases and J gave up 1 base, with 6 bases separating them. The CDR3 runs 14 residues. CDR1 SGHVS and CDR2 FNYEAQ come from the germline V gene. The CDR3 bases are TGTGCCAGCAGCTTAGCGGGGGGGAACACTGAAGCTTTCTTT. Translation gives CASSLAGGNTEAFF.

This clone was seen ten or more times. The gene calls are TRBV4-1 and TRBJ1-1; 10 bases fit TRBD1. V gave up 2 bases and J gave up 4 bases; unmatched junction bases: 16. This CDR3 contains 19 residues. The germline gives CDR1 MGHRA, CDR2 YSYEKL. The CDR3 DNA reads as TGCGCCAGCAGCCAACTTTCCATAGGGGACAGGGGCCAGGGCACTGAAGCTTTCTTT. This gives the protein CASSQLSIGDRGQGTEAFF.

This clone has at least ten counts. The chain joins TRBV6-6 to TRBJ2-3; tentatively, D is TRBD2 (6 bases). The germline V gene has CDR1 MNHNY and CDR2 SVGAGI (reference sequence). V lost 8 bases to trimming and J lost 4 bases, with 10 bases between them. This CDR3 is 12 amino acids long. Written as DNA, the CDR3 is TGTGCCAGCGGGGAGGTCGCAGATACGCAGTATTTT. Protein: CASGEVADTQYF.

This clone has ten or more counts. V and J are TRBV5-1 and TRBJ1-1; D is unclear. The germline V gene encodes CDR1 SGHRS and CDR2 YFSETQ. Between the trimmed V and J ends, which lost 2 bases and 3 bases, there was a span of 14 bases. The CDR3 has 15 amino acids. CDR3 in DNA: TGCGCCAGCAGCTTTTCCGGGATAGCGGACACTGAAGCTTTCTTT. This encodes CASSFSGIADTEAFF.

At least ten counts were recorded for this clone. The chain couples TRBV5-4 to TRBJ1-2; D remains ambiguous. CDR1 is SGHNT and CDR2 is YYREEE in the germline V gene (reference sequence). This CDR3 region has 15 residues. Trimming shortened V by 2 bases and J by 0 bases, and 11 bases separated the two germline ends. CDR3: CASSFPGETNYGYTF. The CDR3 bases are TGTGCCAGCAGCTTCCCCGGGGAGACTAACTATGGCTACACCTTC.

This clone was seen many times. The chain recombines TRBV7-9 with TRBJ2-3; 7 nucleotides match TRBD2. The CDR3 loop spans 16 amino acids. With V trimmed by 5 bases and J by 1 base, 9 bases remained unmatched. Germline lookup yields CDR1 SEHNR and CDR2 FQNEAQ (reference sequence). The CDR3 nucleotides are TGTGCCAGCAGCGGCCTCTGGGCGGGGGGCACAGATACGCAGTATTTT. This sequence encodes CASSGLWAGGTDTQYF. Full variable domain (rest looked up from reference TRBV7-9 and TRBJ2-3): DTGVSQNPRHKITKRGQNVTFRCDPISEHNRLYWYRQTLGQGPEFLTYFQNEAQLEKSRLLSDRFSAERPKGSFSTLEIQRTEQGDSAMYLCASSGLWAGGTDTQYFGPGTRLTVL.

This clone has ten or more counts. This rearrangement joins TRBV19 to TRBJ1-1, with 8 bases matching TRBD1. J was trimmed by 3 bases and V by 5 bases; bases with no gene match: 8. CDR1 and CDR2 from the germline V gene are LNHDA and SQIVND (reference sequence). The CDR3 covers 15 residues. The CDR3 loop is CASSSGGAYDTEAFF. The CDR3 DNA reads as TGTGCCAGTAGTTCAGGGGGCGCTTATGACACTGAAGCTTTCTTT.

This clone showed up many times. CDR3 nucleotides: TGTGCCAGCAGCGCGACCCCGGCAGGGGGTGAAAAACTGTTTTTT. Its protein is CASSATPAGGEKLFF. The J gene is TRBJ1-4, the V gene TRBV5-6; TRBD1 matches 7 bases. The CDR3 loop spans 15 amino acids. Germline V gives CDR1 SGHDT, CDR2 YYEEEE. The junction had 10 bases not matched to a gene; V was cut back by 4 bases and J by 7 bases. Full variable domain (rest looked up from reference TRBV5-6 and TRBJ1-4): DAGVTQSPTHLIKTRGQQVTLRCSPKSGHDTVSWYQQALGQGPQFIFQYYEEEERQRGNFPDRFSGHQFPNYSSELNVNALLLGDSALYLCASSATPAGGEKLFFGSGTQLSVL.

J is TRBJ2-3 and V is TRBV28; TRBD2 aligns across 8 bases. Unmatched junction bases numbered 11, after V lost 7 bases and J lost 2 bases. The germline gives CDR1 MDHEN, CDR2 SYDVKM. The CDR3 totals 16 residues. The CDR3 spells CASTLELAGLTDTQYF. The CDR3 DNA sequence: TGTGCCAGCACCTTGGAGTTAGCGGGACTCACAGATACGCAGTATTTT.

This clone has at least ten counts. This sequence joins TRBV6-6 and TRBJ1-6; 8 nucleotides match TRBD1. The J segment lost 5 bases and the V segment lost 0 bases, leaving 0 bases of the junction unmatched. Per the germline V gene, CDR1 is MNHNY and CDR2 is SVGAGI (reference sequence). The CDR3 loop spans 15 amino acids. The CDR3 spells CASSYSDRDNSPLHF. DNA for the CDR3: TGTGCCAGCAGTTACTCGGACAGGGATAATTCACCCCTCCACTTT.

There are many counts of this clone. The chain has TRBV6-5 and TRBJ1-1; 7 positions match TRBD1. The CDR3 is 14 amino acids. The V and J ends lost 3 bases and 5 bases, in that order; junction bases with no gene match: 6. Germline loops: CDR1 MNHEY, CDR2 SVGAGI. The CDR3 DNA is TGTGCCAGCAGTTATAGGGGGCGGAGGACTGAAGCTTTCTTT. This encodes CASSYRGRRTEAFF.

This clone was detected many times. This sequence joins TRBV7-6 and TRBJ2-5, with no clear D. Trimming stripped 2 bases from V and 4 bases from J, with 8 bases between. The CDR3 has 13 amino acids. Germline V gene sequence: CDR1 SGHVS, CDR2 FNYEAQ. The CDR3 region has the DNA TGTGCCAGCAGCTTATTAGCCCCAGAGACCCAGTACTTC. It codes for CASSLLAPETQYF.

This clone occurred many times. The rearrangement links TRBV2 to TRBJ2-7; D is unresolved. The germline V gene has CDR1 SNHLY and CDR2 FYNNEI. V shed 4 bases and J shed 3 bases, with 10 bases lying between them. This CDR3 has 13 amino acids. CDR3 DNA sequence: TGTGCCAGCAGTGGTGGCACCAACTACGAGCAGTACTTC. Protein sequence: CASSGGTNYEQYF.

This clone was seen repeatedly, ten times or more. The genes are TRBV6-6 and TRBJ1-1, with a possible D match to TRBD1 (6 bases). Trimming left V 3 bases short and J 1 base short, with 12 bases between. Germline loops: CDR1 MNHNY, CDR2 SVGAGI (reference sequence). This CDR3 is 15 amino acids long. CDR3 DNA sequence: TGTGCCAGCAGTTATTTCGGACAGCCGAACACTGAAGCTTTCTTT. Its protein product is CASSYFGQPNTEAFF.